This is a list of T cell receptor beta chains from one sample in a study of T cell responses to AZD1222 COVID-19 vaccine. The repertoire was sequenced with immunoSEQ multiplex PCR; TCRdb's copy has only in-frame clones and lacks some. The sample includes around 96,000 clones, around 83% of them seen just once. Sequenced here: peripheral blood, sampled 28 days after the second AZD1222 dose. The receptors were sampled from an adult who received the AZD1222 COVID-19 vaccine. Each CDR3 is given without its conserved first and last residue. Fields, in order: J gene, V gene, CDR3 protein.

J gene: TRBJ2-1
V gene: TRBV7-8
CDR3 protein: ASSPAGEQF

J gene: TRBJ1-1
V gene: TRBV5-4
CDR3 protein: ASSGTGQGNTEAF

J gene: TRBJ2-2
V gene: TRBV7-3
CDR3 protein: ASSRDSTGELF

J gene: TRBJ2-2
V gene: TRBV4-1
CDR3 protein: ASSPQGGVGELF

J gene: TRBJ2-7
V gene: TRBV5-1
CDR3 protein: ASSLSAGPYEQY

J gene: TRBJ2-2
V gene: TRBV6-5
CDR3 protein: ASRGGLAATGELF

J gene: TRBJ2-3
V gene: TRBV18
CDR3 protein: ASSPADTQY

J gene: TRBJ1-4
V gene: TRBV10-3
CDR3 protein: ATGRGPNEKLF

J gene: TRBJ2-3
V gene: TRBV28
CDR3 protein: ASSLLTSTGTDTQY

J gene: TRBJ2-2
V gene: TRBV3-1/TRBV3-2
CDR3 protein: ASRPQGAVGELF

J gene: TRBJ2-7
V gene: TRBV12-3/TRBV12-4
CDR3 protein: ASSSPHTYEQY

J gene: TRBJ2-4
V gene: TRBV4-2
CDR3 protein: ASSQGGGGNIQY

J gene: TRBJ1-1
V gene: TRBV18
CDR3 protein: ASSPVAQGAGAF

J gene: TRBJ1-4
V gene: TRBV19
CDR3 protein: ASSMGTDFLEKLF

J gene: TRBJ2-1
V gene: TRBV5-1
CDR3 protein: ASHGGADPGYNEQF

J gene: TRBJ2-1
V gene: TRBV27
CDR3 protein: ASSLGRAQGGLSYNEQF

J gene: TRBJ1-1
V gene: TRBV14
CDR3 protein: ASTSGVNTEAF

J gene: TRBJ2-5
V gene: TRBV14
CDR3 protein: ASSQGLQETQY

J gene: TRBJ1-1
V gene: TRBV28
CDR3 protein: ASTLRRASAEAF

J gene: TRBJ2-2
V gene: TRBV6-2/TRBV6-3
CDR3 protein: ASSYSGFASAGELF

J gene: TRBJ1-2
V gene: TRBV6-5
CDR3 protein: ASSYRQSLNYGYT

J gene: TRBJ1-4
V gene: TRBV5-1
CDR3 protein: ASSLGQGNEKLF

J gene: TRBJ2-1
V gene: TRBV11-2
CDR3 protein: ASRDRGHEQF

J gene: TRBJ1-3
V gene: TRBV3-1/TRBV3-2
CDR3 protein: ASRLGGNTIY

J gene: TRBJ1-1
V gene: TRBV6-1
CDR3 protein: ASSEPGRGTEAF

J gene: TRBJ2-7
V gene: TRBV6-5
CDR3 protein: ASRRGGSVEQY

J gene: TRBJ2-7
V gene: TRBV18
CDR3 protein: ASSPPGSYEQY

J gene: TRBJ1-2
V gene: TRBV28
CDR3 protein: ASSFWGRQGYT

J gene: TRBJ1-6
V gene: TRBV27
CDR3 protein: ASSINRGLDNSPLH

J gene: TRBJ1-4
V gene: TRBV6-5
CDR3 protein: ASRSTNEKLF

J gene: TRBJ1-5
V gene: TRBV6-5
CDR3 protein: ANQQFSNQPQH

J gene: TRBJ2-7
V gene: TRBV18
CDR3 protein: ASSPRPQYEQY

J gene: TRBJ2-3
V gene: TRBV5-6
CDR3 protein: ASSLRTKPTQY

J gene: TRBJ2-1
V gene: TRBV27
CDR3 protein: ASSLVSGSYNEQF

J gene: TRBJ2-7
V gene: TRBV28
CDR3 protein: ASSPLGSGARYEQY

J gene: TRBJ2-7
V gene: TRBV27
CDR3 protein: ASSVGGTLPHEQY

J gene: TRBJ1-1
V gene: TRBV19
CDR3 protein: ASSIDRYGTEAF

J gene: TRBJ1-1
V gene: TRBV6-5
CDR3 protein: ASSYRTSGNKAF

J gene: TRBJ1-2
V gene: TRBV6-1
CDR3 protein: ASSETMGQRGGYT

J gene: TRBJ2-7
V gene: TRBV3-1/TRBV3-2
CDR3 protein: ASRVTGGASYEQY

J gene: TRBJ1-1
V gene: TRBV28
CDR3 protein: ASSLGGGRTEAF

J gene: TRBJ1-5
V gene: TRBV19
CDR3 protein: ASGARGNQPQH

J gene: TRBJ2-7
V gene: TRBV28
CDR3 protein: ASSLYPETTNYEQY

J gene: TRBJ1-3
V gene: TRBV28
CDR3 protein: ASSLYRTGNTIY

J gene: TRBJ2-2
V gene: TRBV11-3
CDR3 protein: ASSLYPIGQGGTGELF

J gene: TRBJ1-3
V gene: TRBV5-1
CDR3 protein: ASTEGGGGNTIY

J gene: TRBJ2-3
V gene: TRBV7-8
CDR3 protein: ASSLAGSADTQY